The 22 T cell receptor beta chains below were found in one sample sequenced in a study of blood T cell repertoires in COVID-19. Sequencing was performed with immunoSEQ multiplex PCR; in TCRdb, only in-frame clones are kept and a portion is missing. Of over 150,000 clones listed, roughly 92% are singletons. Sequenced sample: peripheral blood. The source of these receptors is a man aged 25-40 years with COVID-19, enrolled during active disease.

The chain uses TRBV6-2 or TRBV6-3 and TRBJ1-2, with 7 positions matching TRBD1. Germline values: CDR1 MNHEY, CDR2 SVGEGT. J was trimmed by 1 base and V by 2 bases; bases with no gene match: 1. The CDR3 contains 14 residues. The CDR3, as DNA: TGTGCCAGCAGTTACAGGGGGCGTAACTATGGCTACACCTTC. Amino acid sequence: CASSYRGRNYGYTF.

V usage is TRBV6-6 and J usage is TRBJ2-5, with 9 bases matching TRBD1. This CDR3 region has 14 residues. V dropped 5 bases and J dropped 4; count of bases not matched to a gene: 5. Germline CDR1 is MNHNY and CDR2 is SVGAGI (reference sequence). The CDR3 coding sequence is TGTGCCAGCAGTGGGACAGGGAGAGGAGAGACCCAGTACTTC. This codes for CASSGTGRGETQYF.

The CDR3 sequence is CASSLQDANQPQHF. The DNA for the CDR3 is TGTGCCAGCAGTCTACAGGACGCCAATCAGCCCCAGCATTTT. V usage is TRBV2 and J usage is TRBJ1-5; perhaps TRBD1 as D (5 bases). The germline V gene encodes CDR1 SNHLY and CDR2 FYNNEI. Trimming took off 5 bases at V and 3 bases at J, with 11 bases between the two ends. This CDR3 has 14 amino acids. Drawing the rest from reference TRBV2 and TRBJ1-5, the complete variable domain is EPEVTQTPSHQVTQMGQEVILRCVPISNHLYFYWYRQILGQKVEFLVSFYNNEISEKSEIFDDQFSVERPDGSNFTLKIRSTKLEDSAMYFCASSLQDANQPQHFGDGTRLSIL.

This clone showed up just once. This chain joins TRBV11-2 and TRBJ2-5; TRBD2 matches 9 bases. The V segment lost 2 bases and the J segment 2 bases; nucleotides outside the gene matches: 3. Germline CDR1 reads SGHAT; CDR2 reads FQNNGV. The CDR3 extends over 15 amino acids. The CDR3 DNA follows: TGTGCCAGCAGCTTATGGGCGGGGGGGCAAGAGACCCAGTACTTC. Protein: CASSLWAGGQETQYF.

This clone was picked up a small number of times. The V call is TRBV25-1, the J call TRBJ2-2; D gene unclear. Trimming left V 10 bases short and J 1 base short, with 13 bases between. The CDR3 is 14 amino acids. Germline V gene lookup returns CDR1 MGHDK and CDR2 SYGVNS. The CDR3 is CATARVGNTGELFF. CDR3 DNA: TGTGCCACCGCCCGGGTGGGGAACACCGGGGAGCTGTTTTTT.

About this clone: One junction end does not reproduce the germline sequence, and a read error may be involved. This sequence joins TRBV9 and TRBJ2-2; D tentatively fits TRBD1 or TRBD2 (7 bases each). The CDR3 sequence is 15 residues long. CDR1 is SGDLS, CDR2 YYNGEE, per germline. CDR3 nucleotide sequence: TGTGCCCGCAGCAGGGGGGGGCCGCGCACCGGGGAGCTGTTTTTT. Its translation is CARSRGGPRTGELFF.

This clone was observed a single time. This chain joins TRBV29-1 and TRBJ2-1, with D possibly being TRBD2 (7 bases). Germline-derived CDR1 and CDR2 are SQVTM and ANQGSEA. CDR3 length: 15 residues. The V and J ends lost 3 bases and 6 bases respectively, with 18 bases between them. CDR3 bases: TGCAGCGTTGAGGCCTCCCGCGGGGGCCCCAATGAGCAGTTCTTC. Translating gives CSVEASRGGPNEQFF.

The rearrangement uses TRBV5-1 and TRBJ1-2; 8 bases are shared with TRBD1. This CDR3 region has 12 residues. In germline, CDR1 is SGHRS, CDR2 YFSETQ. Unmatched junction bases numbered 3, after V lost 4 bases and J lost 7 bases. The CDR3 nucleotides read TGCGCCAGCAGCACAGACAGGGGTGGCTACACCTTC. It encodes CASSTDRGGYTF.

The chain links TRBV9 to TRBJ1-2; D is perhaps TRBD1 (6 bases). The CDR3 is 14 residues long. Germline-derived CDR1 and CDR2 are SGDLS and YYNGEE. Deletions cut 0 bases from V and 12 bases from J, with 18 bases between. The CDR3 loop is CASSVGEQGDQDTF. CDR3 sequence (DNA): TGTGCCAGCAGCGTAGGGGAACAGGGCGATCAGGACACCTTC.

This rearrangement joins TRBV21-1 to TRBJ1-3; TRBD1, the D gene given by the table, was not confirmed from the DNA. TRBV21-1 is termed a pseudogene. This CDR3 has 19 residues. The CDR3 here is CASSRRTDNPDPSGNTIYF. CDR3 nucleotide sequence: TGTGCCAGCAGCCGTCGGACGGACAATCCAGACCCCTCTGGAAACACCATATATTTT.

The chain has TRBV7-9 and TRBJ2-5; 9 positions match TRBD1. This CDR3 region has 15 residues. V lost 5 bases, J lost 5 bases, and 9 bases stayed unmatched. Per germline, CDR1 SEHNR and CDR2 FQNEAQ (reference sequence). The chain's CDR3 is CASSQDRGMGETQYF. For the CDR3, the DNA is TGTGCCAGCAGCCAAGACAGGGGGATGGGGGAGACCCAGTACTTC.

The rearrangement joins TRBV15 to TRBJ2-5, with a possible D match to TRBD1 (5 bases). Trimming pared 0 bases from V and 10 bases from J, leaving 15 bases between. The CDR3 is made up of 14 amino acids. In germline, CDR1 is LNHNV, CDR2 YYDKDF (reference sequence). The CDR3 DNA sequence: TGTGCCACCAGCAGAGATTACGGCAGGGTGGACCAGTACTTC. Protein product: CATSRDYGRVDQYF.

The chain joins TRBV5-5 to TRBJ1-2, with 11 bases identical to TRBD1. Germline-derived CDR1 and CDR2 are SGHKS and YYEKEE (reference sequence). Trimming cost V 4 bases and J 2 bases; bases outside gene matches: 7. CDR3 length: 16 amino acids. CDR3 region: CASSIAGTGGNYGYTF. The CDR3 nucleotides read TGTGCCAGCAGCATAGCCGGGACAGGGGGGAACTATGGCTACACCTTC.

This clone came up once. The rearrangement joins TRBV11-2 to TRBJ1-1, with D uncertain. V was trimmed by 4 bases and J by 4 bases, leaving 13 bases between them. Germline CDR1 reads SGHAT; CDR2 reads FQNNGV. The CDR3 covers 14 residues. CDR3 DNA: TGTGCCAGCAGCTCTATTCAGAGGGTCACTGAAGCTTTCTTT. This sequence encodes CASSSIQRVTEAFF.

CDR3 sequence: CASSIGASGGALETQYF. In DNA, the CDR3 is TGTGCCAGTAGTATAGGGGCTAGCGGGGGGGCCTTGGAGACCCAGTACTTC. The chain uses TRBV19 and TRBJ2-5, with 12 bases lining up with TRBD2. CDR1 is LNHDA and CDR2 is SQIVND in the germline V gene (reference sequence). V trimming: 1 base; J trimming: 5 bases; junction bases outside the gene matches: 8. CDR3 size: 17 residues.

This clone was observed a handful of times. J is TRBJ1-6 and V is TRBV5-6; 8 bases match TRBD1. The trim removed 0 bases at V and 10 bases at J, leaving 6 bases unmatched. This CDR3 is 15 amino acids long. Germline CDR1 SGHDT, CDR2 YYEEEE. In DNA, the CDR3 is TGTGCCAGCAGCTTGGCCGGGACAGGACTATCACCCCTCCACTTT. It yields the protein CASSLAGTGLSPLHF.

This clone was recorded only once. The V gene is TRBV7-2, the J gene TRBJ2-7, with TRBD2 matching over 10 bases. The CDR3 loop spans 19 amino acids. Germline V gene sequence: CDR1 SGHTA, CDR2 FQGNSA. V shed 2 bases, J shed 3 bases, and the junction held 16 bases outside the gene matches. The CDR3, as DNA: TGTGCCAGCAGCTTAAGTTCTAGCGGGGGCCTCGGGGCCAACTACGAGCAGTACTTC. This codes for CASSLSSSGGLGANYEQYF.

The chain combines TRBV6-5 with TRBJ1-1; TRBD1 aligns across 7 bases. The CDR3 spans 11 residues. Per the germline V gene, CDR1 is MNHEY and CDR2 is SVGAGI. Trimming at V came to 6 bases and at J to 6 bases, leaving 1 base not matched to a gene. Here the CDR3 reads CASRDRAEAFF. The CDR3 DNA reads TGTGCCAGCAGAGACAGGGCTGAAGCTTTCTTT.

This clone showed up just once. The genes are TRBV12-3 or TRBV12-4 and TRBJ2-1, with D hard to call. V gave up 6 bases and J gave up 10 bases, with 13 bases separating them. The CDR3 is made up of 12 amino acids. CDR3 sequence (DNA): TGTGCCAGCAGACCTCCCGGTTTCGAGCAGTTCTTC. Translated, it gives CASRPPGFEQFF.

The count of this clone is one. The same CDR3 is also encoded by other DNA sequences in this sample. J is TRBJ2-3 and V is TRBV3-1 (or the pseudogene TRBV3-2); D unresolved. The V end was cut by 1 base, the J end by 1 base, with 3 bases between. The CDR3 has 13 residues. Germline CDR1 LGHDT, CDR2 YNNKEL (reference sequence). The CDR3 loop is CASSQAGTDTQYF. CDR3 DNA: TGTGCCAGCAGCCAAGCTGGCACAGATACGCAGTATTTT.

The chain carries TRBV5-1 and TRBJ1-5; D uncertain. The germline gives CDR1 SGHRS, CDR2 YFSETQ. The V and J ends lost 4 bases and 4 bases respectively, with 9 bases between them. The CDR3 runs to 13 residues. CDR3 nucleotides: TGCGCCAGCAGCCGGACTGGGAATCAGCCCCAGCATTTT. It codes for CASSRTGNQPQHF.

The genes are TRBV9 and TRBJ2-2, with D uncertain. V shed 0 bases and J shed 1 base, with 10 bases lying between them. Germline CDR1 reads SGDLS; CDR2 reads YYNGEE. The CDR3 sequence is 16 residues long. CDR3 residues: CASSVAIHRNTGELFF. CDR3 coding DNA: TGTGCCAGCAGCGTAGCTATCCACCGGAACACCGGGGAGCTGTTTTTT.